Shown below are 18 T cell receptor beta chains from a single sample sequenced in a study of blood T cell repertoires in COVID-19. Produced via immunoSEQ multiplex PCR; TCRdb's table is partial and in-frame only. This sample has roughly 160,000 clones, with roughly 84% found just once. Input material: PBMCs or T cells enriched from blood (not recorded which). These receptors all come from a woman aged 55-69 years who had recovered from COVID-19.

This chain connects TRBV11-2 to TRBJ1-2; the match to TRBD1 covers 7 bases. V shed 5 bases and J 5 bases; nucleotides not matched to a gene: 17. Germline CDR1 reads SGHAT; CDR2 reads FQNNGV. The CDR3 extends over 17 amino acids. CDR3 in amino acids: CASSPSGTAAFGYGYTF. Written as DNA, the CDR3 is TGTGCCAGCAGCCCCTCCGGGACAGCCGCTTTCGGGTATGGCTACACCTTC.

With respect to this clone: Different DNA sequences within this sample yield the same CDR3. The genes are TRBV30 and TRBJ2-3; 7 nucleotides agree with TRBD1. The CDR3 sequence is 14 residues long. CDR1 is GTSNPN, CDR2 SVGIG, per germline (reference sequence). The J segment lost 0 bases and the V segment lost 1 base, leaving 1 base of the junction unmatched. CDR3 amino acids: CAWSAGGSTDTQYF. Here the CDR3 DNA reads TGTGCCTGGAGTGCAGGGGGTAGCACAGATACGCAGTATTTT.

V usage is TRBV19 and J usage is TRBJ2-4, with 7 bases identical to TRBD1. Germline CDR1 and CDR2: LNHDA and SQIVND (reference sequence). V shed 10 bases and J 2 bases; nucleotides not matched to a gene: 17. The CDR3 consists of 17 residues. The CDR3 here is CATSGVPGQNSKNIQYF. CDR3 bases: TGTGCCACCTCAGGAGTCCCGGGACAGAACTCCAAAAACATTCAGTACTTC.

This chain connects TRBV28 to TRBJ1-6, with 8 bases that match TRBD1. This CDR3 comprises 15 residues. V was clipped by 6 bases and J by 7 bases; unmatched bases: 8. Germline values: CDR1 MDHEN, CDR2 SYDVKM. The CDR3 coding sequence is TGTGCCAGCAGCTCGACAGGGGAGGAAAATTCACCCCTCCACTTT. It translates to CASSSTGEENSPLHF. Using reference TRBV28 and TRBJ1-6 for the parts outside the CDR3, the full variable domain is DVKVTQSSRYLVKRTGEKVFLECVQDMDHENMFWYRQDPGLGLRLIYFSYDVKMKEKGDIPEGYSVSREKKERFSLILESASTNQTSMYLCASSSTGEENSPLHFGNGTRLTVT.

The rearrangement uses TRBV11-1 and TRBJ2-3; 13 bases agree with TRBD2. The germline V gene has CDR1 SGHAT and CDR2 FQDESV (reference sequence). The CDR3 totals 16 residues. Unmatched junction bases numbered 3, after V lost 0 bases and J lost 6 bases. This CDR3 is CASSLALGLAGDTQYF. The CDR3 DNA reads as TGTGCCAGCAGCTTAGCCCTGGGACTAGCGGGGGATACGCAGTATTTT.

The chain uses TRBV5-1 and TRBJ2-2, with 9 nucleotides matching TRBD2. The CDR3 covers 13 residues. The J segment lost 9 bases and the V segment lost 7 bases, leaving 7 bases of the junction unmatched. Per germline, CDR1 SGHRS and CDR2 YFSETQ. In DNA, the CDR3 is TGCGCCAGCGCCCCTAGCGGGGCCCGGGAGCTGTTTTTT. It specifies CASAPSGARELFF.

The chain couples TRBV20-1 to TRBJ1-2, with D maybe TRBD1 (6 bases). Trimming took 3 bases from V and 8 from J, leaving 10 bases between them. The CDR3 has 11 amino acids. Germline V gene sequence: CDR1 DFQATT, CDR2 SNEGSKA (reference sequence). CDR3 DNA: TGCAGTGCTAGGGGGGCAGGGGGCTACACCTTC. Its protein is CSARGAGGYTF.

The chain has TRBV30 and TRBJ2-3, with 9 bases matching TRBD1. Per germline, CDR1 GTSNPN and CDR2 SVGIG (reference sequence). The junction had 16 bases not matched to a gene; V was cut back by 1 base and J by 2 bases. This CDR3 comprises 19 residues. CDR3 coding DNA: TGTGCCTGGAGTGACTTAATCCTCGGGACAGGGAAGGACACAGATACGCAGTATTTT. Amino acids: CAWSDLILGTGKDTDTQYF. The entire variable domain, with the rest obtained from reference TRBV30 and TRBJ2-3, is as follows: SQTIHQWPATLVQPVGSPLSLECTVEGTSNPNLYWYRQAAGRGLQLLFYSVGIGQISSEVPQNLSASRPQDRQFILSSKKLLLSDSGFYLCAWSDLILGTGKDTDTQYFGPGTRLTVL.

This clone was detected only once. The gene calls are TRBV6-4 and TRBJ1-5; the D gene is possibly TRBD1 (5 bases). The V end lost 7 bases, the J end lost 6 bases, and 16 bases lay between the germline ends. Germline V gene lookup returns CDR1 MRHNA and CDR2 SNTAGT. CDR3 size: 14 residues. DNA for the CDR3: TGTGCCAGCAAAGAACGGGGGTTCAGTCAGCCCCAGCATTTT. Its translation is CASKERGFSQPQHF.

In nucleotides, the CDR3 is TGCAGCGTTCTCATCGGGGGTGCTGGGGAGCAGTACTTC. It encodes CSVLIGGAGEQYF. The V call is TRBV29-1, the J call TRBJ2-7; TRBD2 might be the D (6 bases). V lost 5 bases to trimming and J lost 7 bases, with 18 bases between them. The CDR3 length is 13 residues. Germline assignment: CDR1 SQVTM and CDR2 ANQGSEA.

The gene calls are TRBV4-2 and TRBJ2-2, with 8 bases fitting TRBD2. V lost 4 bases to trimming and J lost 2 bases; unmatched junction nucleotides: 6. CDR3 length equals 16 residues. Germline V lookup: CDR1 LGHNA, CDR2 YNFKEQ. The CDR3 DNA reads as TGTGCCAGCAGCCTCAGCGGGGGACGCAACACCGGGGAGCTGTTTTTT. Its translation: CASSLSGGRNTGELFF.

The chain couples TRBV3-1 (or the pseudogene TRBV3-2) to TRBJ2-6; TRBD1 aligns across 10 bases. Germline V gene sequence: CDR1 LGHDT, CDR2 YNNKEL (reference sequence). J was trimmed by 1 base and V by 3 bases; bases with no gene match: 3. CDR3 length: 17 residues. The CDR3 bases are TGTGCCAGCAGCCATGACAGGGGGCTTTCTGGGGCCAACGTCCTGACTTTC. Translation gives CASSHDRGLSGANVLTF.

The chain joins TRBV7-9 to TRBJ2-3; the match to TRBD1 covers 9 bases. V dropped 5 bases and J dropped 1; count of bases not matched to a gene: 4. Germline V gives CDR1 SEHNR, CDR2 FQNEAQ (reference sequence). The length of the CDR3 is 15 residues. DNA for the CDR3: TGTGCCAGCAGCCGAACAGGGGGCGGCACAGATACGCAGTATTTT. It codes for CASSRTGGGTDTQYF.

V and J are TRBV18 and TRBJ1-1, with TRBD1 matching over 7 bases. The CDR3 runs to 15 residues. Germline assignment: CDR1 KGHSH and CDR2 LQKENI. Trimming at V came to 3 bases and at J to 1 base, leaving 5 bases not matched to a gene. CDR3 sequence (DNA): TGTGCCAGCTCACCTCAGGGGGTCCCGAACACTGAAGCTTTCTTT. Translation: CASSPQGVPNTEAFF.

The chain uses TRBV5-1 and TRBJ2-1; TRBD2 agrees at 10 bases. The J segment lost 4 bases and the V segment lost 4 bases, leaving 5 bases of the junction unmatched. Germline V gives CDR1 SGHRS, CDR2 YFSETQ. CDR3 length equals 15 residues. CDR3 nucleotide sequence: TGCGCCAGCAGCGCCCTAGCGGGAGAGTACAATGAGCAGTTCTTC. Translating gives CASSALAGEYNEQFF.

The chain carries TRBV18 and TRBJ1-5; 9 bases are a match to TRBD1. CDR3 size: 15 residues. Germline V lookup: CDR1 KGHSH, CDR2 LQKENI. V was clipped by 8 bases and J by 6 bases; unmatched bases: 11. In DNA form, the CDR3 reads TGTGCCAGCGCCCAGGGACAGGGAGGGGCTCAGCCCCAGCATTTT. Amino acids: CASAQGQGGAQPQHF.

Notes on this clone: Other DNA sequences in the same sample also yield this CDR3. This sequence joins TRBV6-1 and TRBJ1-2; weak D call: TRBD1 (5 bases). CDR1 and CDR2 (germline): MNHNS, SASEGT. There are 12 residues in the CDR3. The V end lost 2 bases, the J end lost 4 bases, and 5 bases lay between the germline ends. The CDR3 nucleotides read TGTGCCAGCAGTGAAAGGGGCTATGGCTACACCTTC. Translation gives CASSERGYGYTF.

The rearrangement joins TRBV4-1 to TRBJ1-1; no definite D call. The CDR3 extends over 14 amino acids. Germline assignment: CDR1 MGHRA and CDR2 YSYEKL. V was shortened by 2 bases and J by 0 bases, with 7 bases between the two germline ends. The CDR3: CASSQHPVNTEAFF. For the CDR3, the DNA is TGCGCCAGCAGCCAACACCCGGTGAACACTGAAGCTTTCTTT.